The clone carrying this TCR beta chain appeared a single time. Its antigen is unknown. Germline V gene data show CDR1 as MNHNS and CDR2 as SASEGT. With 6 bases clipped from V and 2 bases from J, the junction kept 5 bases outside the gene matches. This CDR3 spans 15 amino acids. The data were taken from a study of circulating and synovial CD4+ cells in juvenile arthritis. Study observations and caveats: The pathogenic-like versus bulk T cell difference escaped Vbeta family analysis. Deeper sequencing increased measured overlap with synovial clonotypes. CPL and bulk CD4 samples differed at least tenfold in T cell genomes.

Produced via immunoSEQ multiplex PCR; TCRdb's table is partial and in-frame only. The sample has tens of thousands of clones; roughly 95% are singletons. The sequence was collected from a human donor with juvenile idiopathic arthritis. Material for sequencing was CD4+ T cells from blood. The V gene is TRBV6-1, the J gene TRBJ1-4; TRBD1 matches at 8 bases. The CDR3: CASSSGGATNEKLFF. In DNA, the CDR3 is TGTGCCAGCAGCTCAGGGGGCGCGACTAATGAAAAACTGTTTTTT.